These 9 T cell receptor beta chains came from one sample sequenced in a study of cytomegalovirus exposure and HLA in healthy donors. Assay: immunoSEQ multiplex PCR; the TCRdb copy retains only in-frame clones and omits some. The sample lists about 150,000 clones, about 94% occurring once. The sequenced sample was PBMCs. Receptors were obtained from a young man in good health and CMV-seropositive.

In DNA form, the CDR3 reads TGTGCCAGCAGCTTAGATTTTGCCAGTGAGCAGTTCTTC. Protein sequence: CASSLDFASEQFF. The chain couples TRBV11-2 to TRBJ2-1; D unresolved. Germline V gene sequence: CDR1 SGHAT, CDR2 FQNNGV. V was clipped by 0 bases and J by 9 bases, with 9 bases between them. The CDR3 runs 13 residues.

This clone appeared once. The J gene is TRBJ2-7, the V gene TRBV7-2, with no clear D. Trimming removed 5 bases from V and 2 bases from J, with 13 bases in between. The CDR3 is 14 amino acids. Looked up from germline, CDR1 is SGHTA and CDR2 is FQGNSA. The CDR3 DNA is TGTGCCAGCAGCCTAAGTGACATAGCCTACGAGCAGTACTTC. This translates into CASSLSDIAYEQYF. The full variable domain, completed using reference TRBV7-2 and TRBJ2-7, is GAGVSQSPSNKVTEKGKDVELRCDPISGHTALYWYRQSLGQGLEFLIYFQGNSAPDKSGLPSDRFSAERTGGSVSTLTIQRTQQEDSAVYLCASSLSDIAYEQYFGPGTRLTVT.

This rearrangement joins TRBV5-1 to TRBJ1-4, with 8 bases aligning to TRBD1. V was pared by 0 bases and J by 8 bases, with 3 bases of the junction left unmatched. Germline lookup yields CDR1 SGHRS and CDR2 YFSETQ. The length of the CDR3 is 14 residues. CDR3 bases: TGCGCCAGCAGCTTGGCCAGGGGGCAGGAAAAACTGTTTTTT. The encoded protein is CASSLARGQEKLFF.

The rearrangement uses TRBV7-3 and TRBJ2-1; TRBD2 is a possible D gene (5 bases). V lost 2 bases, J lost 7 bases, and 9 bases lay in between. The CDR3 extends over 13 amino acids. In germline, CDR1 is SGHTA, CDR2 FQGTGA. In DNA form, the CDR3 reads TGTGCCAGCAGCTTAGGTCTAGCAAATGAGCAGTTCTTC. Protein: CASSLGLANEQFF.

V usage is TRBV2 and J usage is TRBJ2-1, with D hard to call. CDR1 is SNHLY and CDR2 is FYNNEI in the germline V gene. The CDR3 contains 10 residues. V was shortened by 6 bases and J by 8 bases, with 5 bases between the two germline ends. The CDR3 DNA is TGTGCCAGCAGGCAGGATGAGCAGTTCTTC. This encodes CASRQDEQFF.

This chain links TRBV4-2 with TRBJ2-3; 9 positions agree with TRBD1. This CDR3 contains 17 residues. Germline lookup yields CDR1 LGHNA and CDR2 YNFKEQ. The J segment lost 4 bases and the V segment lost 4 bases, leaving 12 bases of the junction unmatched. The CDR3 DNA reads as TGTGCCAGCAGCCTTACTCCGAATACAGGGGGCGCAGATACGCAGTATTTT. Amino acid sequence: CASSLTPNTGGADTQYF.

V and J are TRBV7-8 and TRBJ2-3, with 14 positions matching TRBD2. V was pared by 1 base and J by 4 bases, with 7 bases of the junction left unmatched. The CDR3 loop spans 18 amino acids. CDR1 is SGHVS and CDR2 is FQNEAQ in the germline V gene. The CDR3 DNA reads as TGTGCCAGCAGCTTAGGGCGACTAGCGGGAGGGGTCCCAGATACGCAGTATTTT. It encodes CASSLGRLAGGVPDTQYF.

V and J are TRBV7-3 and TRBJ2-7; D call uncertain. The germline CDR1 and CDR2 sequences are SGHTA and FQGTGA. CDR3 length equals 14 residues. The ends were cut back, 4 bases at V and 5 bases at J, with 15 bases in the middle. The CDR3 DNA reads TGTGCCAGCAGCTCCCCCAGGTACTGGCACGAGCAGTACTTC. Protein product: CASSSPRYWHEQYF.

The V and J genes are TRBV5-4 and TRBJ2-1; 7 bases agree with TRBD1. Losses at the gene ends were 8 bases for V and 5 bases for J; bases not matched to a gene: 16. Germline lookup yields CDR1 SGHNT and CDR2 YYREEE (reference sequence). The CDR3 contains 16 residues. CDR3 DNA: TGTGCCAGTAAACAGGGGCCGGACCTAAGACACAATGAGCAGTTCTTC. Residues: CASKQGPDLRHNEQFF.